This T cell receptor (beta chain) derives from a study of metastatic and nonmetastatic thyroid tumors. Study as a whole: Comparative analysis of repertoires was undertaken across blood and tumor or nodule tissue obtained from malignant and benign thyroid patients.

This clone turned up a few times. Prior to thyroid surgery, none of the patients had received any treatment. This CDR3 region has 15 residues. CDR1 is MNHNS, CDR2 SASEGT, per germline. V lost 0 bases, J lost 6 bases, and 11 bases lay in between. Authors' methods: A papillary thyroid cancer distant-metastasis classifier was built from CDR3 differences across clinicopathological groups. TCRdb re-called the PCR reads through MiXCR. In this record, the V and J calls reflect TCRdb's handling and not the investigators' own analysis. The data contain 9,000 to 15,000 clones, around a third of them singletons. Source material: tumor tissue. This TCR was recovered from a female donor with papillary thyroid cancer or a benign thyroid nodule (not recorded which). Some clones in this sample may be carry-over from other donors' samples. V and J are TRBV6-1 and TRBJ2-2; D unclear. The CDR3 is CASSEAPWFAGELFF. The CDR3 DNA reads TGTGCCAGCAGTGAAGCTCCGTGGTTTGCCGGGGAGCTGTTTTTT.